This T cell receptor (beta chain) was recorded in a study of low-dose radiotherapy and immunotherapy resistance in tumors. Germline V gene sequence: CDR1 LGHDT, CDR2 YNNKEL (reference sequence). V shed 1 base and J shed 2 bases, with 3 bases lying between them. CDR3 length: 13 amino acids. This clonotype has ten or more counts. First-strand cDNA relied on TRAV- and TRBV-specific primers spanning alpha and beta chains. TCR amplification ran approximately 22 PCR cycles using constant-region and V-primer adapter primers. TCRdb reanalysed the reads using MiXCR and keeps one entry per CDR3 protein. The data hold 70,000 to 90,000 distinct CDR3 sequences, with over 15% observed a single time. The time point was: before trial treatment.

The sample was PBMCs, taken before treatment. The TCR sequence derives from a male donor with prostate cancer. The chain joins TRBV3-1 to TRBJ1-3; no firm D call. CDR3 sequence (DNA): TGTGCCAGCAGCCAAGGTCCTGGAAACACCATATATTTT. Its translation is CASSQGPGNTIYF. Together with reference TRBV3-1 and TRBJ1-3, the CDR3 gives the full variable domain: DTAVSQTPKYLVTQMGNDKSIKCEQNLGHDTMYWYKQDSKKFLKIMFSYNNKELIINETVPNRFSPKSPDKAHLNLHINSLELGDSAVYFCASSQGPGNTIYFGEGSWLTVV.